The next 15 T cell receptor beta chains were all read from a single sample in a study of T cells in Graves' hyperthyroidism and ophthalmopathy. RNA transcripts yielded amplified TCR beta CDR3 regions. A set of HTBI primers served as the primers for a first-round RT-PCR of the TCR CDR3. TCRdb ran MiXCR on the multiplex PCR reads and lists one entry per CDR3 protein. The data show a few hundred thousand distinct CDR3 sequences, less than 20% seen once. The sequencing sample was made of blood. The receptors derive from a woman aged 25-40 years with Graves' hyperthyroidism.

This clonotype was observed at least ten times. This rearrangement joins TRBV2 to TRBJ1-2; a possible D gene is TRBD1 (5 bases). The V gene lost 5 bases and the J gene lost 8 bases, with 24 bases spanning the gap. Germline V gives CDR1 SNHLY, CDR2 FYNNEI. This CDR3 has 16 amino acids. The CDR3 DNA sequence: TGTGCCAGCAGTCACCACACCCCCGGGGCAGGAGGAGGCTACACCTTC. This sequence encodes CASSHHTPGAGGGYTF.

Many counts were recorded for this clonotype. The chain recombines TRBV10-3 with TRBJ2-3; 9 nucleotides line up with TRBD2. CDR3 length: 16 amino acids. Germline V CDR1 and CDR2: ENHRY, SYGVKD. Trimming cost V 3 bases and J 8 bases; bases outside gene matches: 12. CDR3 in amino acids: CAISDEAREGRGTQYF. CDR3 nucleotide sequence: TGTGCCATCAGTGACGAAGCGCGGGAGGGCCGGGGTACGCAGTATTTT.

V gene TRBV28 combines with J gene TRBJ1-2; the D is unclear. The CDR3 loop spans 14 amino acids. Germline lookup yields CDR1 MDHEN and CDR2 SYDVKM. V was shortened by 2 bases and J by 0 bases, with 7 bases between the two germline ends. CDR3 bases: TGTGCCAGCAGTTTACGGGCGTCTAACTATGGCTACACCTTC. Residues: CASSLRASNYGYTF.

With regard to this clonotype: This may arise from a read error, as a much more abundant clone is one base away. The CDR3 sequence: CANRIMTGADQPQHF. DNA for the CDR3: TGTGCCAATAGGATAATGACAGGGGCAGATCAGCCCCAGCATTTT. This chain links TRBV19 with TRBJ1-5; 8 bases are shared with TRBD1. CDR3 length equals 15 residues. Germline trimming cut 10 bases from V and 5 bases from J; bases unmatched to any gene: 13. Germline V gene lookup returns CDR1 LNHDA and CDR2 SQIVND (reference sequence).

J is TRBJ2-1 and V is TRBV5-6; a weak D match, TRBD1 (7 bases). Trimming shortened V by 4 bases and J by 0 bases, and 14 bases separated the two germline ends. Germline lookup yields CDR1 SGHDT and CDR2 YYEEEE. The CDR3 has 16 amino acids. The CDR3 region is CASSLTRQGSYNEQFF. Here the CDR3 DNA reads TGTGCCAGCAGCCTGACTAGACAGGGCTCCTACAATGAGCAGTTCTTC.

This clonotype came up a few times. The rearrangement joins TRBV29-1 to TRBJ2-7; 9 bases map to TRBD2. The V gene end was trimmed by 4 bases and the J gene end by 6 bases; junction bases not matched to a gene: 13. Germline CDR1 SQVTM, CDR2 ANQGSEA. The CDR3 extends over 15 amino acids. The CDR3: CSVVDSGGRAPEQYF. DNA of the CDR3: TGCAGCGTTGTCGACTCGGGCGGGAGGGCCCCCGAGCAGTACTTC.

Concerning this clonotype itself: The junction departs from the called germline gene at one end, perhaps through a read error. The chain uses TRBV7-9 and TRBJ2-1; D gene uncertain. CDR3 size: 15 residues. Germline CDR1 reads SEHNR; CDR2 reads FQNEAQ (reference sequence). In DNA form, the CDR3 reads TGTGCCAGCAGCTTAGCGGGATACTCCTACAATGTGCAGTTCTTC. This translates into CASSLAGYSYNVQFF.

A single count supports this clonotype. The rearrangement joins TRBV11-2 to TRBJ2-4; 8 nucleotides match TRBD2. This CDR3 has 16 residues. Germline V gives CDR1 SGHAT, CDR2 FQNNGV. After removal of 4 bases from V and 0 bases from J, the junction contained 5 bases not matched to a gene. CDR3 sequence: CASSSQGLVAKNIQYF. CDR3 DNA: TGTGCCAGCAGCTCCCAGGGACTAGTAGCCAAAAACATTCAGTACTTC. The full variable domain, in which reference TRBV11-2 and TRBJ2-4 provide the parts outside the CDR3, is EAGVAQSPRYKIIEKRQSVAFWCNPISGHATLYWYQQILGQGPKLLIQFQNNGVVDDSQLPKDRFSAERLKGVDSTLKIQPAKLEDSAVYLCASSSQGLVAKNIQYFGAGTRLSVL.

Many counts were recorded for this clonotype. This chain connects TRBV18 to TRBJ2-2; D ambiguous. From germline, CDR1 is KGHSH and CDR2 LQKENI. The length of the CDR3 is 12 residues. The germline V and J ends were trimmed by 1 base and 7 bases, with 4 bases remaining between them. CDR3 sequence: CASSPRLGELFF. In DNA form, the CDR3 reads TGTGCCAGCTCACCACGACTCGGGGAGCTGTTTTTT.

The chain has TRBV10-3 and TRBJ2-1; 10 bases are a match to TRBD2. In germline, CDR1 is ENHRY, CDR2 SYGVKD. This CDR3 region has 15 residues. Germline trimming cut 3 bases from V and 9 bases from J; bases unmatched to any gene: 8. As DNA, the CDR3 is TGTGCCATCAGTGATAAGCGGGAGGGCCTGGGTGAGCAGTTCTTC. It yields the protein CAISDKREGLGEQFF.

The count of this clonotype is one. J is TRBJ1-1 and V is TRBV2; TRBD1 aligns across 10 bases. The CDR3 is made up of 14 amino acids. V gave up 4 bases and J gave up 4 bases; unmatched junction bases: 3. In germline, CDR1 is SNHLY, CDR2 FYNNEI. In DNA, the CDR3 is TGTGCCAGCAGTGTGGGACAGGGGCCCACTGAAGCTTTCTTT. Translation: CASSVGQGPTEAFF.

This clonotype showed up many times. The J gene is TRBJ2-7, the V gene TRBV2, with D hard to call. CDR1 and CDR2 (germline): SNHLY, FYNNEI. The CDR3 runs 11 residues. V lost 8 bases and J lost 3, with 8 bases in between. CDR3 nucleotide sequence: TGTGCCAGCTTAAGGCTCTACGAGCAGTACTTC. Amino acid sequence: CASLRLYEQYF.

This clonotype was found a few times. The genes are TRBV6-2 or TRBV6-3 and TRBJ2-1; 10 bases match TRBD2. Trimming cost V 6 bases and J 0 bases; bases outside gene matches: 14. Germline loops: CDR1 MNHEY, CDR2 SVGEGT. CDR3 length equals 19 residues. CDR3 in amino acids: CASSKAGGSSLGSYNEQFF. Here the CDR3 DNA reads TGTGCCAGCAGCAAAGCGGGAGGGTCCAGTCTTGGCTCCTACAATGAGCAGTTCTTC.

This clonotype was observed at least ten times. The V and J genes are TRBV6-1 and TRBJ1-2, with 7 bases identical to TRBD1. The CDR3 is 16 amino acids. Germline assignment: CDR1 MNHNS and CDR2 SASEGT. The J segment lost 7 bases and the V segment lost 7 bases, leaving 18 bases of the junction unmatched. CDR3 in amino acids: CASKLEGATPSGGYTF. DNA of the CDR3: TGTGCCAGCAAACTCGAGGGGGCCACTCCGTCCGGTGGCTACACCTTC.

The chain uses TRBV5-1 and TRBJ1-1; the D is unclear. This CDR3 contains 16 residues. Germline CDR1 and CDR2: SGHRS and YFSETQ. V lost 1 base, J lost 2 bases, and 15 bases lay in between. CDR3 residues: CASSLRPTGGNTEAFF. DNA of the CDR3: TGCGCCAGCAGCTTGAGGCCGACTGGCGGAAACACTGAAGCTTTCTTT. The whole variable domain, remainder taken from reference TRBV5-1 and TRBJ1-1, is KAGVTQTPRYLIKTRGQQVTLSCSPISGHRSVSWYQQTPGQGLQFLFEYFSETQRNKGNFPGRFSGRQFSNSRSEMNVSTLELGDSALYLCASSLRPTGGNTEAFFGQGTRLTVV.